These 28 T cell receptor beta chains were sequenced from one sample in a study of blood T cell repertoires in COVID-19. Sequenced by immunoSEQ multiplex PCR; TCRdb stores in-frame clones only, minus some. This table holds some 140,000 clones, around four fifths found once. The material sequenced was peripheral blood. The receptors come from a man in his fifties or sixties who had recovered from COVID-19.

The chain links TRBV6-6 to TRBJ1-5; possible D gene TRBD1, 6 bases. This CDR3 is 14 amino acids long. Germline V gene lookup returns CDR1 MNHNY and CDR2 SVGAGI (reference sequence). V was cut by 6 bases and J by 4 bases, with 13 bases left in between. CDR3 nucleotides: TGTGCCAGCAGCCAGGACAGACTTAATCAGCCCCAGCATTTT. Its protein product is CASSQDRLNQPQHF.

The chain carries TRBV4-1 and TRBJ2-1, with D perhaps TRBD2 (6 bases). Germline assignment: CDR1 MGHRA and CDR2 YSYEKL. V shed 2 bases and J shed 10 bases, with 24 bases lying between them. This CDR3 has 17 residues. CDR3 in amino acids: CASSQQAGTPTKEEQFF. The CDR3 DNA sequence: TGCGCCAGCAGCCAACAGGCCGGGACTCCTACAAAAGAAGAGCAGTTCTTC.

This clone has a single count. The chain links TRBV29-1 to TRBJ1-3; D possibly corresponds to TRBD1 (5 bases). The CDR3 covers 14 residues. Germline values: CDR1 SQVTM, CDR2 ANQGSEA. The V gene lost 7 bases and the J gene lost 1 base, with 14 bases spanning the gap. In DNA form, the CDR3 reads TGCAGCGGGGCGAGCGGGGGGTCTGGAAACACCATATATTTT. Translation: CSGASGGSGNTIYF. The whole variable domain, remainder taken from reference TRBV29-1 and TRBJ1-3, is SAVISQKPSRDICQRGTSLTIQCQVDSQVTMMFWYRQQPGQSLTLIATANQGSEATYESGFVIDKFPISRPNLTFSTLTVSNMSPEDSSIYLCSGASGGSGNTIYFGEGSWLTVV.

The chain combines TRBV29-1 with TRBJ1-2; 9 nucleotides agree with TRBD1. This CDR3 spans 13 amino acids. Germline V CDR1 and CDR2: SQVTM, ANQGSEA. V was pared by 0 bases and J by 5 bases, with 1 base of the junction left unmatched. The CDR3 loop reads CSVEEDRGYGYTF. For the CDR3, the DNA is TGCAGCGTTGAAGAGGACAGGGGTTATGGCTACACCTTC.

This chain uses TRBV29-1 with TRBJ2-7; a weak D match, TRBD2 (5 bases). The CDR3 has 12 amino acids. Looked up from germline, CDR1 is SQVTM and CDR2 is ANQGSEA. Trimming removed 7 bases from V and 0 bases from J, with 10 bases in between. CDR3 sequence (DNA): TGCAGCGCGGGGTCGTCCTCCTACGAGCAGTACTTC. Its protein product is CSAGSSSYEQYF.

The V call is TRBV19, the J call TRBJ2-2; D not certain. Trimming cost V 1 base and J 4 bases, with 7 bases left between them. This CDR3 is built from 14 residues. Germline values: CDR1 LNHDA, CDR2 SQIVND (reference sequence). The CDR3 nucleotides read TGTGCCAGTAGTATAGCGCCGAGCACCGGGGAGCTGTTTTTT. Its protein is CASSIAPSTGELFF.

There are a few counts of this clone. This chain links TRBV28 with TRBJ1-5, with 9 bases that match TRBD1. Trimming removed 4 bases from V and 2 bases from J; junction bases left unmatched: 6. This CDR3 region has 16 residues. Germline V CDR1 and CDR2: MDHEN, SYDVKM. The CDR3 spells CASSSPTGGGNQPQHF. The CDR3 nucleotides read TGTGCCAGCAGTTCCCCTACAGGGGGCGGCAATCAGCCCCAGCATTTT. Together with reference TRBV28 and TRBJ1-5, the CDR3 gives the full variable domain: DVKVTQSSRYLVKRTGEKVFLECVQDMDHENMFWYRQDPGLGLRLIYFSYDVKMKEKGDIPEGYSVSREKKERFSLILESASTNQTSMYLCASSSPTGGGNQPQHFGDGTRLSIL.

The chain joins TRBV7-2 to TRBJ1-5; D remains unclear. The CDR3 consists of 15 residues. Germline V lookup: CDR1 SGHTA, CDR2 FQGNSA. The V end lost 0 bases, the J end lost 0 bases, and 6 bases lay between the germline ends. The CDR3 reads CASSLAGGSNQPQHF. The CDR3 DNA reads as TGTGCCAGCAGCTTAGCTGGCGGTAGCAATCAGCCCCAGCATTTT. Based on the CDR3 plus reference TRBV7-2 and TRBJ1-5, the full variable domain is GAGVSQSPSNKVTEKGKDVELRCDPISGHTALYWYRQSLGQGLEFLIYFQGNSAPDKSGLPSDRFSAERTGGSVSTLTIQRTQQEDSAVYLCASSLAGGSNQPQHFGDGTRLSIL.

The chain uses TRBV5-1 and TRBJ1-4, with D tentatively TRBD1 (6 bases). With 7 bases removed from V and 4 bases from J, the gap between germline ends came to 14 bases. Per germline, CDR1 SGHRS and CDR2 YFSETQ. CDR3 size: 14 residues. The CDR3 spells CASQRDTYNEKLFF. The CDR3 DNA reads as TGCGCCAGCCAACGGGACACCTATAATGAAAAACTGTTTTTT.

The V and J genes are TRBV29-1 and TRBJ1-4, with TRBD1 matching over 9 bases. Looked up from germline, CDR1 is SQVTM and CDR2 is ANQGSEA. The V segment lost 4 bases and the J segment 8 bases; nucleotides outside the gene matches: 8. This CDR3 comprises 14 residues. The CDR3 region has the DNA TGCAGCGTTGGGGGACCGGGACAGGGAGAAAAACTGTTTTTT. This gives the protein CSVGGPGQGEKLFF.

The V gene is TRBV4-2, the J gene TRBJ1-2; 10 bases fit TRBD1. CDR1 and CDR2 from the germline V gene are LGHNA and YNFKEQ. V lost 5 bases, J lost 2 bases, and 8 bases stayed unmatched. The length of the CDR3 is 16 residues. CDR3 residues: CASSLTWGQGNYGYTF. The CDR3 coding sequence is TGTGCCAGCAGCTTAACCTGGGGACAGGGGAACTATGGCTACACCTTC.

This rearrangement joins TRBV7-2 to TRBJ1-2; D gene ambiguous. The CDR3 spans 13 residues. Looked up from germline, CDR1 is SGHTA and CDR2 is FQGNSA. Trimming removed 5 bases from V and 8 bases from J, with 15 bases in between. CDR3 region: CASSQNSAGGYTF. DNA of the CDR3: TGTGCCAGCAGCCAAAATTCGGCGGGGGGCTACACCTTC.

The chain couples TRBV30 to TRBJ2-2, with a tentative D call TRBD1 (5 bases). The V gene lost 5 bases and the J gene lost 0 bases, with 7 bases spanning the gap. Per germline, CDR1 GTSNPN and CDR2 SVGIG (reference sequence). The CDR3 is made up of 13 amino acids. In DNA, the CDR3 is TGTGCCTGGCAGACAGCGAACACCGGGGAGCTGTTTTTT. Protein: CAWQTANTGELFF.

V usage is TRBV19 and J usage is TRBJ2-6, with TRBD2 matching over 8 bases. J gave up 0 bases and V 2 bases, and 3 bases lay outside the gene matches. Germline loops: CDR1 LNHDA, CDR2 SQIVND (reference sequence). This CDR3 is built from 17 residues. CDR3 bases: TGTGCCAGTAGTATAACGGGAGGGAGCTCTGGGGCCAACGTCCTGACTTTC. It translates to CASSITGGSSGANVLTF. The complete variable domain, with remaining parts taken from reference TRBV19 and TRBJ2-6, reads DGGITQSPKYLFRKEGQNVTLSCEQNLNHDAMYWYRQDPGQGLRLIYYSQIVNDFQKGDIAEGYSVSREKKESFPLTVTSAQKNPTAFYLCASSITGGSSGANVLTFGAGSRLTVL.

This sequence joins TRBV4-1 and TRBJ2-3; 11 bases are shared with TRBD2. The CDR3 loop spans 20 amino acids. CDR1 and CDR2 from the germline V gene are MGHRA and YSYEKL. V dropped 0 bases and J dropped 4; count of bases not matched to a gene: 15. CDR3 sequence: CASSQDQTQALAGGPDTQYF. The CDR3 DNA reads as TGCGCCAGCAGCCAAGATCAGACTCAGGCGCTAGCGGGAGGTCCAGATACGCAGTATTTT.

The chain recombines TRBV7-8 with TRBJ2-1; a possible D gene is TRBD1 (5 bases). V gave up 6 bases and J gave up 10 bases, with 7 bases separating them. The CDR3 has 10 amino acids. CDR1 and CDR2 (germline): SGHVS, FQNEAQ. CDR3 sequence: CASSSGEQFF. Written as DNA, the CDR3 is TGTGCCAGCAGTTCAGGGGAGCAGTTCTTC. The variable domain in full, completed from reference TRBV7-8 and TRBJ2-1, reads GAGVSQSPRYKVAKRGQDVALRCDPISGHVSLFWYQQALGQGPEFLTYFQNEAQLDKSGLPSDRFFAERPEGSVSTLKIQRTQQEDSAVYLCASSSGEQFFGPGTRLTVL.

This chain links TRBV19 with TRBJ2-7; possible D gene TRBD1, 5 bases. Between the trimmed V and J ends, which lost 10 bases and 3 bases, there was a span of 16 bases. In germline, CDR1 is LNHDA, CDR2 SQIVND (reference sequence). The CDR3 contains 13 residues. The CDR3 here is CATSRTSHYEQYF. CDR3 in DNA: TGTGCCACATCCCGGACAAGCCACTACGAGCAGTACTTC.

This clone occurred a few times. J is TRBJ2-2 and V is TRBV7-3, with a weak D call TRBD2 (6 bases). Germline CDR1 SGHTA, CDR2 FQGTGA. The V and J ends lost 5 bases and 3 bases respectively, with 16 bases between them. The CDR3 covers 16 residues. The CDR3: CASSKTRPGDTGELFF. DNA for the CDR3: TGTGCCAGCAGCAAGACTAGGCCGGGCGACACCGGGGAGCTGTTTTTT.

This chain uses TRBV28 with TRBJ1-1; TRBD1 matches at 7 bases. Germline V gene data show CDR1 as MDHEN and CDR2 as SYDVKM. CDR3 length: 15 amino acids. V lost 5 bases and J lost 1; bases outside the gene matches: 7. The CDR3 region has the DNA TGTGCCAGCAGTCCTACAGGGGCCGGGAACACTGAAGCTTTCTTT. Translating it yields CASSPTGAGNTEAFF.

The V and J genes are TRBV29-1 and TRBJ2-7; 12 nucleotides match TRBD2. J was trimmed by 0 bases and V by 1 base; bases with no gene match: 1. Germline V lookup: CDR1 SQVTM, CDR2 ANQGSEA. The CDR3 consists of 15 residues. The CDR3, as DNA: TGCAGCGTTGAAGGGACTAGCGGGACCTCCTACGAGCAGTACTTC. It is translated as CSVEGTSGTSYEQYF.

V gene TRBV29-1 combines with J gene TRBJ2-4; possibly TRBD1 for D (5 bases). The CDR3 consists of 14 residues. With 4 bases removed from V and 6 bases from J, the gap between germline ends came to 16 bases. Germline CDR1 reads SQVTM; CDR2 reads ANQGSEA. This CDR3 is CSVVSAGSGNIQYF. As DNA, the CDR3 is TGCAGCGTTGTCTCGGCAGGGTCGGGAAACATTCAGTACTTC.

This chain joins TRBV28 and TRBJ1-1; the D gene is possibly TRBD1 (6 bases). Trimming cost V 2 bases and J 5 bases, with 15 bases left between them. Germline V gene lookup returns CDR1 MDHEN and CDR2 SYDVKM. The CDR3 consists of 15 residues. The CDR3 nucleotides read TGTGCCAGCAGTTTACCCCTCAGGGGCTGGACTGAAGCTTTCTTT. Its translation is CASSLPLRGWTEAFF.

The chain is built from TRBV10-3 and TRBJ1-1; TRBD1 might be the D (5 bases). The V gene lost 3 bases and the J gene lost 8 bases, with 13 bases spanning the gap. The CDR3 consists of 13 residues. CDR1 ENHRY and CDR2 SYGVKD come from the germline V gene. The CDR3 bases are TGTGCCATCAGTGAAACCGACAGCCGGGAAGCTTTCTTT. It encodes CAISETDSREAFF.

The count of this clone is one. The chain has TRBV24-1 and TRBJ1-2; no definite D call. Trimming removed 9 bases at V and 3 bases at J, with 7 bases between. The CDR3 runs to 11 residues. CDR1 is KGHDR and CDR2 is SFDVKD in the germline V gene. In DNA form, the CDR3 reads TGTGCCACCGGGGAGTACTATGGCTACACCTTC. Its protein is CATGEYYGYTF.

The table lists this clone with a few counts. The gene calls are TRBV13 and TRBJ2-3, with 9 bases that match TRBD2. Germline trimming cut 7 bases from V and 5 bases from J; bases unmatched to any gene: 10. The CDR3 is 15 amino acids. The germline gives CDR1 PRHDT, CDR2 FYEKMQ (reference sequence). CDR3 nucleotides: TGTGCCAGCACCTTCCCTGTAGCGGGAGAAGATACGCAGTATTTT. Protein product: CASTFPVAGEDTQYF.

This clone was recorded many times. The CDR3: CASQSANDEQFF. CDR3 nucleotides: TGCGCCAGCCAAAGCGCTAACGATGAGCAGTTCTTC. This chain uses TRBV5-1 with TRBJ2-1; D gene unclear. Trimming shortened V by 7 bases and J by 8 bases, and 13 bases separated the two germline ends. This CDR3 region has 12 residues. Germline CDR1 is SGHRS and CDR2 is YFSETQ.

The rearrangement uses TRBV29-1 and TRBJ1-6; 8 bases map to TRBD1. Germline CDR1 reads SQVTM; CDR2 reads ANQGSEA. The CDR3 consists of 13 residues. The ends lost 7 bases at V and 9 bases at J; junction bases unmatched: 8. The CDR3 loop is CSAGQGKGSPLHF. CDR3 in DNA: TGCAGCGCTGGACAGGGAAAGGGTTCACCCCTCCACTTT.

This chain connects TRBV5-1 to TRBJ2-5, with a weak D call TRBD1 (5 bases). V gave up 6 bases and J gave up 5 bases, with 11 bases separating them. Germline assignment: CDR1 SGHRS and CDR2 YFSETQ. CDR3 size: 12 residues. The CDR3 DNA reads TGCGCCAGCACAGGGCCCGAGGAGACCCAGTACTTC. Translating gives CASTGPEETQYF.